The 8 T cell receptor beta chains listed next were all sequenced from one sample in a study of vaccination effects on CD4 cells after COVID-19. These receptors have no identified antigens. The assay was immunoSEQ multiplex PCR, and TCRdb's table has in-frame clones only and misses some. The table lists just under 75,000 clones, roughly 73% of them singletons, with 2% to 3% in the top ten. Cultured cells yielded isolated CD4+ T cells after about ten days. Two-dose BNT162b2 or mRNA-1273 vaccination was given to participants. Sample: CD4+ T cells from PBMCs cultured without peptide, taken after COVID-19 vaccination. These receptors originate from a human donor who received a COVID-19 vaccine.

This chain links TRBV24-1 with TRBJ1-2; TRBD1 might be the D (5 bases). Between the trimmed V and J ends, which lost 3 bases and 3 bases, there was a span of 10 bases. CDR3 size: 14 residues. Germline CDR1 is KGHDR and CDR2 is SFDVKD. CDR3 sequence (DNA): TGTGCCACCAGTGATGGCCTGGGGCACTATGGCTACACCTTC. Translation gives CATSDGLGHYGYTF.

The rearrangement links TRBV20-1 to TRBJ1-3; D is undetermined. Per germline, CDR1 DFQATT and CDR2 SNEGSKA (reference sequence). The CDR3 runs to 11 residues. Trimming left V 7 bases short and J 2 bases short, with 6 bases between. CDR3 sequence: CSVNAGNTIYF. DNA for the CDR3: TGCAGTGTCAACGCTGGAAACACCATATATTTT.

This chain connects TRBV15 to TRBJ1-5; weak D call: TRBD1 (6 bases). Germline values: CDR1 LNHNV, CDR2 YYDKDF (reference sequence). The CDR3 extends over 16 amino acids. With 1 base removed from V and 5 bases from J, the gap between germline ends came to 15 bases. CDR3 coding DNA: TGTGCCACCAGCAGAGGTCAGGGGAACCCTTATCAGCCCCAGCATTTT. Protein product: CATSRGQGNPYQPQHF. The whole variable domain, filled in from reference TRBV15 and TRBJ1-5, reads DAMVIQNPRYQVTQFGKPVTLSCSQTLNHNVMYWYQQKSSQAPKLLFHYYDKDFNNEADTPDNFQSRRPNTSFCFLDIRSPGLGDTAMYLCATSRGQGNPYQPQHFGDGTRLSIL.

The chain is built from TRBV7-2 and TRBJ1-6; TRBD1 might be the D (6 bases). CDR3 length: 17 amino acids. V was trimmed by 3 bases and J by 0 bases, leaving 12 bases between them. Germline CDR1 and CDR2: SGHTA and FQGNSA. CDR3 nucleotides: TGTGCCAGCAGCTTTTCGGCCAGGGGCTCCTATAATTCACCCCTCCACTTT. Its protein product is CASSFSARGSYNSPLHF.

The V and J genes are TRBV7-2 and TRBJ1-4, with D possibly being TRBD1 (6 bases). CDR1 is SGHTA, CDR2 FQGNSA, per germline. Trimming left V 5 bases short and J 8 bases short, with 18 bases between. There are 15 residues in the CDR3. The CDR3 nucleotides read TGTGCCAGCAGCCAAGGGGGGCCCCTTAACGAAAAACTGTTTTTT. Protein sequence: CASSQGGPLNEKLFF.

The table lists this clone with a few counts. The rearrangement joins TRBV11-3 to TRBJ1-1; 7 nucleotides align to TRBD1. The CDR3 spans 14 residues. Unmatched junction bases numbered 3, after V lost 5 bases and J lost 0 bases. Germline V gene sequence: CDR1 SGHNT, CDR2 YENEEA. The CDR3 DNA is TGTGCCAGCAGCCAGGGACAGATGAACACTGAAGCTTTCTTT. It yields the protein CASSQGQMNTEAFF.

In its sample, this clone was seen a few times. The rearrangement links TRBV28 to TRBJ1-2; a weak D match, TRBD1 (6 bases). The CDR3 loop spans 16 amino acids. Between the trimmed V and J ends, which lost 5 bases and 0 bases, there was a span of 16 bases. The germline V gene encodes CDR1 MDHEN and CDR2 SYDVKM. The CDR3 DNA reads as TGTGCCAGCAGTGTAAGAAACAGGGCCCCTAACTATGGCTACACCTTC. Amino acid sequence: CASSVRNRAPNYGYTF.

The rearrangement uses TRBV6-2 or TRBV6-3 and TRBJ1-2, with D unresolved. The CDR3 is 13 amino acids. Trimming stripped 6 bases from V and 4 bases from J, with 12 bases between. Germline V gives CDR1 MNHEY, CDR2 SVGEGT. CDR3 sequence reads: CASSLQSLYGYTF. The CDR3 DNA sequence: TGTGCCAGCAGCTTACAGTCCCTCTATGGCTACACCTTC.